The 21 T cell receptor beta chains given below trace back to one sample, sequenced in a study of vaccination effects on CD4 cells after COVID-19. Antigen-specific CD4+ T cells were expanded (with viral peptide pools) by the ViraFEST assay ahead of sequencing. The authors isolated CD4+ T cells after nine to eleven days of culture. In the vaccine recipients, nucleocapsid antibodies were negative and there was no prior SARS-CoV-2 infection. The table came from immunoSEQ multiplex PCR; TCRdb's copy has only in-frame clones and leaves some out. This table has 20,000 or so clones, 76% appearing once. The antigens for these receptors are not known. This sample comprised CD4+ T cells from PBMCs cultured with HCoV-NL63 spike peptides, obtained before COVID-19 vaccination. The receptors originated from a human donor who received a COVID-19 vaccine.

V usage is TRBV19 and J usage is TRBJ2-3, with a weak D call TRBD1 (6 bases). Germline assignment: CDR1 LNHDA and CDR2 SQIVND (reference sequence). The CDR3 has 16 residues. The V end lost 2 bases, the J end lost 2 bases, and 14 bases lay between the germline ends. CDR3 coding DNA: TGTGCCAGTAGTATATTGGGGGCCTCAGCCACAGATACGCAGTATTTT. Its protein is CASSILGASATDTQYF.

The chain is built from TRBV5-1 and TRBJ2-2, with a possible D match to TRBD1 (6 bases). CDR3 length: 17 residues. Per the germline V gene, CDR1 is SGHRS and CDR2 is YFSETQ. Deletions cut 0 bases from V and 6 bases from J, with 18 bases between. CDR3 nucleotides: TGCGCCAGCAGCTTGGAGTCGGGACAACTATTGGCCGGGGAGCTGTTTTTT. Translating gives CASSLESGQLLAGELFF.

V usage is TRBV7-9 and J usage is TRBJ1-1, with D possibly being TRBD1 (6 bases). Germline V CDR1 and CDR2: SEHNR, FQNEAQ (reference sequence). Trimming removed 2 bases at V and 7 bases at J, with 11 bases between. The CDR3 consists of 13 residues. As DNA, the CDR3 is TGTGCCAGCAGCTTAACCGAGACAGGTGAAGCTTTCTTT. Translation: CASSLTETGEAFF.

This clone showed up just a few times. The chain is built from TRBV15 and TRBJ2-6; 7 bases are shared with TRBD1. J was trimmed by 0 bases and V by 10 bases; bases with no gene match: 6. CDR3 length equals 15 residues. Germline lookup yields CDR1 LNHNV and CDR2 YYDKDF (reference sequence). The CDR3 region has the DNA TGTGCCAGCCGGGACAGCCTCTCTGGGGCCAACGTCCTGACTTTC. Translated, it gives CASRDSLSGANVLTF.

This clone has just one count. The V and J genes are TRBV27 and TRBJ2-5, with D tentatively TRBD1 or TRBD2 (5 bases each). The CDR3 length is 13 residues. Germline loops: CDR1 MNHEY, CDR2 SMNVEV (reference sequence). The V end was cut by 1 base, the J end by 5 bases, with 8 bases between. CDR3 amino acids: CASSLFGGETQYF. The CDR3, as DNA: TGTGCCAGCAGTTTATTTGGGGGTGAGACCCAGTACTTC.

This clone has just a few counts. The chain employs TRBV3-1 (or the pseudogene TRBV3-2) and TRBJ2-2; 11 bases are a match to TRBD2. The germline V gene has CDR1 LGHDT and CDR2 YNNKEL (reference sequence). The CDR3 totals 16 residues. Losses at the gene ends were 4 bases for V and 2 bases for J; bases not matched to a gene: 3. The CDR3 sequence is CASSLTSGRNTGELFF. The CDR3 DNA reads TGTGCCAGCAGCCTTACTAGCGGGAGAAACACCGGGGAGCTGTTTTTT.

The rearrangement links TRBV19 to TRBJ1-2, with a weak D call TRBD1 (5 bases). The V and J ends lost 6 bases and 0 bases respectively, with 14 bases between them. This CDR3 spans 15 amino acids. Germline assignment: CDR1 LNHDA and CDR2 SQIVND (reference sequence). The CDR3 DNA reads as TGTGCCAGTAGCAAGGACACAAGAACTAACTATGGCTACACCTTC. This translates into CASSKDTRTNYGYTF.

V and J are TRBV5-1 and TRBJ1-5; maybe TRBD1 (6 bases). In germline, CDR1 is SGHRS, CDR2 YFSETQ. This CDR3 is 15 amino acids long. V was shortened by 4 bases and J by 0 bases, with 11 bases between the two germline ends. CDR3 in DNA: TGCGCCAGCAGCCCGAGGGGGGATAGCAATCAGCCCCAGCATTTT. This gives the protein CASSPRGDSNQPQHF.

The chain employs TRBV25-1 and TRBJ2-5; 7 bases map to TRBD1. Per germline, CDR1 MGHDK and CDR2 SYGVNS. CDR3 length: 17 residues. J gave up 5 bases and V 6 bases, and 18 bases lay outside the gene matches. CDR3 nucleotides: TGTGCCAGCAGCGGGAACAGGGGCCGCTACATAGGGGAGACCCAGTACTTC. Its protein product is CASSGNRGRYIGETQYF. The full variable domain, rest sourced from reference TRBV25-1 and TRBJ2-5, is EADIYQTPRYLVIGTGKKITLECSQTMGHDKMYWYQQDPGMELHLIHYSYGVNSTEKGDLSSESTVSRIRTEHFPLTLESARPSHTSQYLCASSGNRGRYIGETQYFGPGTRLLVL.

V usage is TRBV18 and J usage is TRBJ2-2; 11 bases map to TRBD2. Losses at the gene ends were 2 bases for V and 5 bases for J; bases not matched to a gene: 7. CDR1 is KGHSH and CDR2 is LQKENI in the germline V gene. The CDR3 runs to 17 residues. CDR3 residues: CASSPVTSGRRTGELFF. CDR3 bases: TGTGCCAGCTCACCAGTCACTAGCGGGAGACGAACCGGGGAGCTGTTTTTT.

The chain joins TRBV9 to TRBJ1-2; D may be TRBD1 (5 bases). The CDR3 totals 14 residues. V gave up 1 base and J gave up 6 bases, with 13 bases separating them. Germline lookup yields CDR1 SGDLS and CDR2 YYNGEE. CDR3 loop: CASSVTGLGDGYTF. CDR3 coding DNA: TGTGCCAGCAGCGTAACAGGCCTAGGCGATGGCTACACCTTC.

The chain recombines TRBV4-2 with TRBJ2-2; D unresolved. V lost 1 base, J lost 5 bases, and 2 bases lay in between. The CDR3 loop spans 12 amino acids. Germline CDR1 is LGHNA and CDR2 is YNFKEQ. DNA for the CDR3: TGTGCCAGCAGCCAAGTAACCGGGGAGCTGTTTTTT. Translated, it gives CASSQVTGELFF.

A few counts support this clone. V and J are TRBV2 and TRBJ1-3; D may be TRBD1 (5 bases). The CDR3 totals 13 residues. Per the germline V gene, CDR1 is SNHLY and CDR2 is FYNNEI. The ends were cut back, 7 bases at V and 4 bases at J, with 11 bases in the middle. The CDR3 nucleotides are TGTGCCAGCATAGAGGGGATCGGAAACACCATATATTTT. The encoded protein is CASIEGIGNTIYF.

This chain links TRBV18 with TRBJ1-4; 9 bases fit TRBD1. Germline V lookup: CDR1 KGHSH, CDR2 LQKENI. CDR3 length: 16 amino acids. V was pared by 4 bases and J by 7 bases, with 10 bases of the junction left unmatched. The CDR3 spells CASSLLSGTGREKLFF. The DNA of the CDR3 is TGTGCCAGCTCACTTCTGTCCGGGACAGGGCGTGAAAAACTGTTTTTT. The full variable domain, in which reference TRBV18 and TRBJ1-4 provide the parts outside the CDR3, is NAGVMQNPRHLVRRRGQEARLRCSPMKGHSHVYWYRQLPEEGLKFMVYLQKENIIDESGMPKERFSAEFPKEGPSILRIQQVVRGDSAAYFCASSLLSGTGREKLFFGSGTQLSVL.

The chain uses TRBV18 and TRBJ2-5; no clear D. The CDR3 covers 12 residues. Trimming took 4 bases from V and 5 from J, leaving 8 bases between them. CDR1 KGHSH and CDR2 LQKENI come from the germline V gene. The CDR3 is CASSRVGETQYF. CDR3 in DNA: TGTGCCAGCTCACGCGTCGGGGAGACCCAGTACTTC.

The chain carries TRBV4-1 and TRBJ2-1; weak D call: TRBD2 (5 bases). Germline lookup yields CDR1 MGHRA and CDR2 YSYEKL. CDR3 length: 12 amino acids. Trimming took 3 bases from V and 9 from J, leaving 9 bases between them. The CDR3 DNA reads as TGCGCCAGCAGCCATGAGCGGAGTGAGCAGTTCTTC. Its translation: CASSHERSEQFF.

The chain carries TRBV27 and TRBJ1-5; perhaps TRBD1 as D (5 bases). The V and J ends lost 4 bases and 6 bases respectively, with 16 bases between them. The CDR3 spans 15 residues. Germline CDR1 reads MNHEY; CDR2 reads SMNVEV (reference sequence). DNA of the CDR3: TGTGCCAGCAGTTGGAGGGGCGCTTCATTTCAGCCCCAGCATTTT. Its protein product is CASSWRGASFQPQHF.

This clone came up a few times. The rearrangement joins TRBV12-3 or TRBV12-4 to TRBJ2-2; D not resolved. V lost 6 bases, J lost 0 bases, and 2 bases lay in between. CDR3 length: 12 amino acids. CDR3 region: CASRTNTGELFF. The CDR3 DNA is TGTGCCAGCAGGACGAACACCGGGGAGCTGTTTTTT.

The chain uses TRBV29-1 and TRBJ1-1, with 11 bases that match TRBD1. This CDR3 region has 16 residues. The V gene end was trimmed by 3 bases and the J gene end by 5 bases; junction bases not matched to a gene: 11. The germline gives CDR1 SQVTM, CDR2 ANQGSEA. The CDR3 bases are TGCAGCGTTGATATCGGACAGGGGGCGTTGGGTACTGAAGCTTTCTTT. It translates to CSVDIGQGALGTEAFF. The whole variable domain, filled in from reference TRBV29-1 and TRBJ1-1, reads SAVISQKPSRDICQRGTSLTIQCQVDSQVTMMFWYRQQPGQSLTLIATANQGSEATYESGFVIDKFPISRPNLTFSTLTVSNMSPEDSSIYLCSVDIGQGALGTEAFFGQGTRLTVV.

The J gene is TRBJ2-2, the V gene TRBV6-4; TRBD1 might be the D (6 bases). V gave up 4 bases and J gave up 6 bases, with 15 bases separating them. Germline values: CDR1 MRHNA, CDR2 SNTAGT. This CDR3 comprises 15 residues. The DNA for the CDR3 is TGTGCCAGCAGTGTCGCAGGGGAAGTGGCCGGGGAGCTGTTTTTT. This gives the protein CASSVAGEVAGELFF.

The genes are TRBV29-1 and TRBJ2-1, with a weak D call TRBD1 (6 bases). The CDR3 covers 15 residues. CDR1 and CDR2 (germline): SQVTM, ANQGSEA. The CDR3 here is CSGMGASPTYNEQFF. The CDR3 bases are TGCAGTGGCATGGGGGCCAGCCCTACTTACAATGAGCAGTTCTTC.